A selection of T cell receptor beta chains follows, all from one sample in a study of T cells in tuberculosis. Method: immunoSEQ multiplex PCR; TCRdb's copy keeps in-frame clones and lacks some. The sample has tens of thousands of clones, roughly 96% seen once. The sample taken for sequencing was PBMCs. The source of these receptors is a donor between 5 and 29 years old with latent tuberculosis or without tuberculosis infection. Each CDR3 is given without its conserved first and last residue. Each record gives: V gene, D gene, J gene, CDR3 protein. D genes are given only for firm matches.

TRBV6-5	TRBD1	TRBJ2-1	ASSYYRGHIMDEQF
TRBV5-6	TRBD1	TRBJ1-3	ASSWGQGATGNTIY
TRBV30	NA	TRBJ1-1	AWYDRKNMNTEAF
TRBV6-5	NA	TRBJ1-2	ASRQETFSGYT
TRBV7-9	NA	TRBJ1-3	ASIEAGLPGSGNTIY
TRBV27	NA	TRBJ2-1	ASSLGWGPYNEQF
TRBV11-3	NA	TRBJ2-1	ASSLATVNEQF
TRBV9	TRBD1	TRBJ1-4	ASSVTGTVNEKLF
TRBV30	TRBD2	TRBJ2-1	AWSLAGGGNEQF
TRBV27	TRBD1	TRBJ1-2	ASSLTGQEVSNYGYT
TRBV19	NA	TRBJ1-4	ASSLGQSNEKLF
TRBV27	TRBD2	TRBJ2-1	ASSFQGGRSSYNEQF
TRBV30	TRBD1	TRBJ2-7	ASSPKRGTGWEQY
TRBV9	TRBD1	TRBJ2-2	ASSEGPNTGVYTGELF
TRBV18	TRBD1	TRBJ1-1	ASSPLRGIGEAF
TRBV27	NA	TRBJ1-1	ASSLYRVENTEAF
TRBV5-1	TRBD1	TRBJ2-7	ASSTGQGAYEQY
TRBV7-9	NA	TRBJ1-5	ASSLGRINQPQH
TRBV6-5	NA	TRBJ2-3	ATRRPGTDTQY
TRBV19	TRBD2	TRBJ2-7	ASSMGLTYEQY
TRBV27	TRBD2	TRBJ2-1	ASSLSPLADEQF
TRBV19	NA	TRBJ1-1	ASSMSLNTEAF
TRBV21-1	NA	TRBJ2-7	ASSNGTGVYEQY
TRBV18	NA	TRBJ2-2	ASSPLGQGLTNTGELF
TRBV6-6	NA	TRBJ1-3	ASSWGQGISGNTIY
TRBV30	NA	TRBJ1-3	AWTAISSGNTIY
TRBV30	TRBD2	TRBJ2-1	AWSEGLAGVSLYNEQF
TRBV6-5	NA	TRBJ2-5	ASSYGLAQQETQY
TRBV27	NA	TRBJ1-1	ASSLRRLATEAF
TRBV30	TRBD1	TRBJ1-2	AWSVIDRGPGGYT
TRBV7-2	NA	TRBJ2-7	ASSLALGPSLGRGRQY
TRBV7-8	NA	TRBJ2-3	ASSLVDGTDTQY
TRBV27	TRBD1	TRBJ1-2	ASSRQGALQWGYT
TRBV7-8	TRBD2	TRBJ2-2	ASSPTRGGPTGELF
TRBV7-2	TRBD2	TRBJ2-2	ASSFPTSGPNTGELF
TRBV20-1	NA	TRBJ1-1	SARVGGEAF
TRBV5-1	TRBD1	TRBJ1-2	ASSLAGGGEFYGYT
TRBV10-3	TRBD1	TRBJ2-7	AISTGTGTYEQY
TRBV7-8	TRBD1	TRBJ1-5	ASSNLVRDRGEVNQPQH
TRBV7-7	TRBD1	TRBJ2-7	ASSPGTGPYEQY
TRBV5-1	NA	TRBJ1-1	ASSRPGQTNTEAF
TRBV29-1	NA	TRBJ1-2	SVADRSSNYGYT
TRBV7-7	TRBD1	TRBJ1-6	ASNRDRGRKLTNSPLH